Presented here are 29 T cell receptor beta chains from one specimen sequenced in a study of beta chain features in type 1 diabetes. Expressed TCRB transcripts got sequenced, as all isolated RNA was reverse transcribed. Clones were read by immunoSEQ multiplex PCR, and TCRdb kept only the in-frame ones, dropping some. The data contain roughly 330,000 clones, 8% to 13% of them singletons. Sequencing was done on a sample of naive CD4+ T cells from blood. Source of these receptors: a young woman in good health.

The chain uses TRBV30 and TRBJ1-2, with D possibly being TRBD1 (5 bases). The CDR3 is 19 residues long. Trimming removed 0 bases from V and 4 bases from J, with 27 bases in between. Germline-derived CDR1 and CDR2 are GTSNPN and SVGIG (reference sequence). CDR3 in DNA: TGTGCCTGGAGTGTACGATTCCGGAGGTGGGGACTTCGGGGCTATGGCTACACCTTC. Amino acids: CAWSVRFRRWGLRGYGYTF.

J is TRBJ2-1 and V is TRBV4-2, with TRBD2 as a possible D gene (5 bases). Germline V gives CDR1 LGHNA, CDR2 YNFKEQ. V shed 5 bases and J shed 8 bases, with 13 bases lying between them. CDR3 length: 13 residues. Here the CDR3 reads CASSATRVDEQFF. The CDR3, as DNA: TGTGCCAGCAGCGCCACTAGAGTCGATGAGCAGTTCTTC.

A few counts support this clone. The chain employs TRBV12-5 and TRBJ1-3; no reliable D call. The assigned J gene may be wrong: the sequence end matches TRBJ2-2 better. From germline, CDR1 is LGHNT and CDR2 FRNRAP. This CDR3 comprises 13 residues. CDR3 DNA: TGTGCTAGTGGTTTGGTTAACACCGGGGAGCTGTTTTTT. This sequence encodes CASGLVNTGELFF.

This clone was seen a single time. CDR3 nucleotides: TGTGCCAGCAGTTCCTGGGGGGGGAACACTGAAGCTTTCTTT. Translation gives CASSSWGGNTEAFF. The rearrangement links TRBV28 to TRBJ1-1; possible D gene TRBD1, 5 bases. CDR1 is MDHEN and CDR2 is SYDVKM in the germline V gene. CDR3 length equals 14 residues. Trimming pared 4 bases from V and 1 base from J, leaving 10 bases between.

This clone has more than one count but fewer than ten. The chain recombines TRBV5-6 with TRBJ1-2; D gene unclear. In germline, CDR1 is SGHDT, CDR2 YYEEEE. V dropped 0 bases and J dropped 4 bases, with 10 bases sitting between them. This CDR3 contains 14 residues. CDR3 nucleotide sequence: TGTGCCAGCAGCTTGGACACGGGGATCTATGGCTACACCTTC. Its protein product is CASSLDTGIYGYTF.

This clone was counted only a few times. The chain joins TRBV7-2 to TRBJ2-5; TRBD2 might be the D (7 bases). The CDR3 covers 11 residues. CDR1 is SGHTA and CDR2 is FQGNSA in the germline V gene. Trimming stripped 1 base from V and 11 bases from J, with 8 bases between. CDR3 sequence reads: CASSLEGGQYF. The CDR3 coding sequence is TGTGCCAGCAGCTTAGAGGGGGGGCAGTACTTC. Variable domain in full (rest from reference TRBV7-2 and TRBJ2-5): GAGVSQSPSNKVTEKGKDVELRCDPISGHTALYWYRQSLGQGLEFLIYFQGNSAPDKSGLPSDRFSAERTGGSVSTLTIQRTQQEDSAVYLCASSLEGGQYFGPGTRLLVL.

The chain couples TRBV9 to TRBJ2-5; tentative D call: TRBD2 (6 bases). CDR3 size: 16 residues. CDR1 and CDR2 from the germline V gene are SGDLS and YYNGEE. Trimming cost V 0 bases and J 0 bases, with 12 bases left between them. The CDR3 DNA sequence: TGTGCCAGCAGCGTAGATAACGGGGGAAACCAAGAGACCCAGTACTTC. Translated, it gives CASSVDNGGNQETQYF.

The CDR3 loop is CASSSRLAGYPGELFF. CDR3 DNA: TGTGCCAGTAGTTCGAGACTAGCGGGATATCCCGGGGAGCTGTTTTTT. This chain links TRBV19 with TRBJ2-2, with TRBD2 matching 11 bases. Germline V lookup: CDR1 LNHDA, CDR2 SQIVND (reference sequence). The V segment lost 5 bases and the J segment 6 bases; nucleotides outside the gene matches: 8. CDR3 size: 16 residues. The full variable domain, completed using reference TRBV19 and TRBJ2-2, is DGGITQSPKYLFRKEGQNVTLSCEQNLNHDAMYWYRQDPGQGLRLIYYSQIVNDFQKGDIAEGYSVSREKKESFPLTVTSAQKNPTAFYLCASSSRLAGYPGELFFGEGSRLTVL.

There are a few counts of this clone. The chain combines TRBV29-1 with TRBJ1-1; tentative D call: TRBD1 (6 bases). Trimming left V 5 bases short and J 0 bases short, with 13 bases between. The CDR3 contains 14 residues. Per germline, CDR1 SQVTM and CDR2 ANQGSEA. CDR3 sequence: CSVIDTGLNTEAFF. In DNA, the CDR3 is TGCAGCGTTATCGACACAGGGTTGAACACTGAAGCTTTCTTT.

V gene TRBV4-2 combines with J gene TRBJ2-5; 9 positions agree with TRBD2. With 5 bases clipped from V and 4 bases from J, the junction kept 8 bases outside the gene matches. The CDR3 sequence is 15 residues long. Germline CDR1 reads LGHNA; CDR2 reads YNFKEQ. CDR3 in DNA: TGTGCCAGCAGCGTCGGGGTAGCGGGAGTAGAGACCCAGTACTTC. It translates to CASSVGVAGVETQYF.

The J gene is TRBJ1-5, the V gene TRBV19; no firm D call. From germline, CDR1 is LNHDA and CDR2 SQIVND (reference sequence). The CDR3 covers 15 residues. V was pared by 3 bases and J by 4 bases, with 13 bases between. The CDR3 region is CASSMAGKYNQPQHF. The DNA of the CDR3 is TGTGCCAGTAGTATGGCAGGCAAGTATAATCAGCCCCAGCATTTT.

This clone was detected only a few times. The chain joins TRBV15 to TRBJ2-5, with 11 nucleotides matching TRBD1. Germline lookup yields CDR1 LNHNV and CDR2 YYDKDF (reference sequence). With V trimmed by 8 bases and J by 7 bases, 9 bases remained unmatched. CDR3 length: 14 amino acids. DNA of the CDR3: TGTGCCACCTGCCGGGACAGGGGGTTCGGGACCCAGTACTTC. Protein sequence: CATCRDRGFGTQYF.

The J gene is TRBJ2-7, the V gene TRBV30; D perhaps matches TRBD2 (6 bases). The CDR3 runs 13 residues. V lost 3 bases and J 0 bases, leaving 9 bases between the germline ends. The V gene's germline CDR1 is GTSNPN and CDR2 SVGIG (reference sequence). The CDR3 coding sequence is TGTGCCTGGAGCCGGGGGAGCTCCTACGAGCAGTACTTC. Translated, it gives CAWSRGSSYEQYF.

This clone came up a few times. The same CDR3 is also encoded by other DNA sequences in this sample. This rearrangement joins TRBV18 to TRBJ2-3; possible D gene TRBD1, 6 bases. CDR1 and CDR2 from the germline V gene are KGHSH and LQKENI. The CDR3 is made up of 14 amino acids. V lost 2 bases and J lost 0, with 6 bases in between. CDR3: CASSPTGSTDTQYF. The CDR3 DNA follows: TGTGCCAGCTCACCAACAGGGAGCACAGATACGCAGTATTTT.

This chain connects TRBV28 to TRBJ2-7; perhaps TRBD1 as D (6 bases). V was pared by 6 bases and J by 3 bases, with 21 bases between. Germline-derived CDR1 and CDR2 are MDHEN and SYDVKM. The CDR3 loop spans 16 amino acids. The CDR3 sequence is CASSYRRSRGSYEQYF. For the CDR3, the DNA is TGTGCCAGCAGCTACCGCAGGAGCAGGGGCAGCTACGAGCAGTACTTC.

This clone was detected a few times. The rearrangement uses TRBV28 and TRBJ2-3; D gene unclear. Germline CDR1 and CDR2: MDHEN and SYDVKM. Trimming took off 2 bases at V and 6 bases at J, with 9 bases between the two ends. The CDR3 is made up of 13 amino acids. Here the CDR3 DNA reads TGTGCCAGCAGTTTAGGTGTGGCTGATACGCAGTATTTT. Residues: CASSLGVADTQYF.

This clone was detected a few times. The chain recombines TRBV7-9 with TRBJ2-2; TRBD1 might be the D (5 bases). V was trimmed by 5 bases and J by 7 bases, leaving 20 bases between them. This CDR3 is 16 amino acids long. Per germline, CDR1 SEHNR and CDR2 FQNEAQ (reference sequence). The CDR3 bases are TGTGCCAGCAGCCCCAGCTTGGGCAGGGCCGACGGGGAGCTGTTTTTT. Translated, it gives CASSPSLGRADGELFF.

This clone has more than one count but fewer than ten. The V call is TRBV7-9, the J call TRBJ2-3; 7 bases are a match to TRBD2. Germline CDR1 is SEHNR and CDR2 is FQNEAQ (reference sequence). This CDR3 region has 15 residues. V lost 5 bases, J lost 4 bases, and 9 bases stayed unmatched. CDR3 in DNA: TGTGCCAGCAGCCGGACTAGAAATGGGGCAGATACGCAGTATTTT. This sequence encodes CASSRTRNGADTQYF.

The gene calls are TRBV6-6 and TRBJ1-2, with 7 positions matching TRBD1. The CDR3 runs to 14 residues. The V and J ends lost 6 bases and 7 bases, in that order; junction bases with no gene match: 11. The germline V gene encodes CDR1 MNHNY and CDR2 SVGAGI (reference sequence). The CDR3 here is CASSYKRQGAGYTF. The CDR3 DNA follows: TGTGCCAGCAGCTACAAGAGACAGGGAGCTGGCTACACCTTC.

The gene calls are TRBV6-5 and TRBJ2-1, with D uncertain. This CDR3 is 10 amino acids long. From germline, CDR1 is MNHEY and CDR2 SVGAGI. Trimming took 6 bases from V and 8 from J, leaving 5 bases between them. The chain's CDR3 is CASRRDEQFF. The CDR3 nucleotides read TGTGCCAGCAGAAGAGATGAGCAGTTCTTC.

This clone occurred a few times. This sequence joins TRBV5-1 and TRBJ2-5, with TRBD1 matching over 8 bases. This CDR3 has 13 residues. Germline loops: CDR1 SGHRS, CDR2 YFSETQ. The trim removed 6 bases at V and 4 bases at J, leaving 5 bases unmatched. CDR3 DNA: TGCGCCAGCACCCGGACAGGGAGAGAGACCCAGTACTTC. Amino acid sequence: CASTRTGRETQYF.

The genes are TRBV2 and TRBJ2-7; TRBD2 matches 10 bases. The CDR3 consists of 13 residues. CDR1 SNHLY and CDR2 FYNNEI come from the germline V gene. The J segment lost 2 bases and the V segment lost 6 bases, leaving 1 base of the junction unmatched. Written as DNA, the CDR3 is TGTGCCAGCAGAGGACTAGCGGCCTACGAGCAGTACTTC. This gives the protein CASRGLAAYEQYF.

This clone was counted only a few times. This rearrangement joins TRBV5-1 to TRBJ2-5; TRBD2 matches at 11 bases. The CDR3 sequence is 18 residues long. V shed 2 bases, J shed 4 bases, and the junction held 13 bases outside the gene matches. Germline lookup yields CDR1 SGHRS and CDR2 YFSETQ. Written as DNA, the CDR3 is TGCGCCAGCAGCTTCCAAGGGACTAGCGGAGGAGGGGGAGAGACCCAGTACTTC. Protein: CASSFQGTSGGGGETQYF.

This clone occurred a few times. The chain uses TRBV20-1 and TRBJ2-1; D ambiguous. The CDR3 runs 11 residues. V lost 3 bases to trimming and J lost 9 bases, with 9 bases between them. Germline CDR1 and CDR2: DFQATT and SNEGSKA (reference sequence). The CDR3 coding sequence is TGCAGTGCTAGTCGCGGTGGTGAGCAGTTCTTC. It yields the protein CSASRGGEQFF.

The chain combines TRBV10-3 with TRBJ2-1, with D perhaps TRBD2 (6 bases). Trimming took 6 bases from V and 8 from J, leaving 8 bases between them. CDR3 length equals 11 residues. The germline gives CDR1 ENHRY, CDR2 SYGVKD. The CDR3 reads CAISERDEQFF. For the CDR3, the DNA is TGTGCCATCAGCGAGCGGGATGAGCAGTTCTTC.

The V gene is TRBV30, the J gene TRBJ2-5; tentatively, D is TRBD1 (6 bases). The germline gives CDR1 GTSNPN, CDR2 SVGIG (reference sequence). The CDR3 contains 13 residues. V was pared by 3 bases and J by 4 bases, with 12 bases between. The CDR3 DNA follows: TGTGCCTGGAGCAGGGGCCCGTCAGAGACCCAGTACTTC. Translation: CAWSRGPSETQYF.

The V gene is TRBV27, the J gene TRBJ2-6; 10 bases fit TRBD1. This CDR3 is built from 17 residues. From germline, CDR1 is MNHEY and CDR2 SMNVEV (reference sequence). V was pared by 4 bases and J by 1 base, with 4 bases of the junction left unmatched. CDR3 loop: CASSSGQGTSGANVLTF. DNA of the CDR3: TGTGCCAGCAGTTCGGGACAGGGGACATCTGGGGCCAACGTCCTGACTTTC.

The CDR3 DNA follows: TGTGCCAGCAGCTCGCAGGGGGTGCCCCAGCATTTT. It encodes CASSSQGVPQHF. The J gene is TRBJ1-5, the V gene TRBV28, with TRBD1 matching over 7 bases. The CDR3 is 12 amino acids. The J segment lost 9 bases and the V segment lost 6 bases, leaving 5 bases of the junction unmatched. The V gene's germline CDR1 is MDHEN and CDR2 SYDVKM.

The table lists this clone with a few counts. The V gene is TRBV5-1, the J gene TRBJ2-7; 8 bases align to TRBD1. The V segment lost 7 bases and the J segment 0 bases; nucleotides outside the gene matches: 9. Germline values: CDR1 SGHRS, CDR2 YFSETQ. The CDR3 totals 15 residues. The CDR3 region is CASCLGTGSSYEQYF. The CDR3 DNA follows: TGCGCCAGCTGTTTAGGGACAGGAAGCTCCTACGAGCAGTACTTC.